A single sample gave rise to the 2 T cell receptor beta chains below, sequenced in a study of T-cell reconstitution after alpha-beta-depleted transplantation in children. TCRbeta library construction was performed incorporating unique molecular identifiers. MiXCR, run by TCRdb on the PCR reads, gives a single entry per CDR3 protein. This sample yields about 600,000 distinct CDR3 sequences, of which 20% to 25% are seen a single time; roughly 14% belongs to the top ten. The input for sequencing was PBMCs, mostly from graft donor cells, taken 360 days after TCRalphabeta/CD19-depleted stem cell transplant. These receptors were obtained from a boy younger than two who had a stem cell transplant for acute myeloid leukemia, so the T cells may come from the graft donor.

This clonotype was recorded many times. The chain has TRBV29-1 and TRBJ2-3, with TRBD2 identical over 10 bases. The CDR3 loop spans 14 amino acids. Unmatched junction bases numbered 7, after V lost 6 bases and J lost 4 bases. Germline V lookup: CDR1 SQVTM, CDR2 ANQGSEA. The DNA of the CDR3 is TGCAGCGTGACTACGCTAGCGGGGGCAGATACGCAGTATTTT. This encodes CSVTTLAGADTQYF.

This clonotype was found a few times. The chain recombines TRBV2 with TRBJ2-2, with D possibly matching TRBD1 (6 bases). The CDR3 has 13 residues. In germline, CDR1 is SNHLY, CDR2 FYNNEI. V shed 8 bases and J shed 3 bases, with 10 bases lying between them. The CDR3 sequence: CASGQRYTGELFF. In DNA form, the CDR3 reads TGTGCCAGCGGACAGCGATACACCGGGGAGCTGTTTTTT.